Listed here are 4 T cell receptor beta chains from one sample, sequenced in a study of PD-1 blockade in classical Hodgkin lymphoma. The time point here: cycle 4 day 1 (C4D1), after 6 weeks of nivolumab. Every patient relapsed after autologous stem cell transplantation, and brentuximab vedotin exposure varied. The data were produced by immunoSEQ multiplex PCR, yet TCRdb's version contains in-frame clones alone and is incomplete. This repertoire shows some 52,000 clones, around nine tenths found once; its top ten account for approximately 7%. Sequencing was performed on peripheral blood mononuclear cells (PBMCs), taken before the fourth cycle of nivolumab. These receptors all stem from a human donor with classical Hodgkin lymphoma.

The rearrangement joins TRBV6-5 to TRBJ2-7; D call uncertain. The CDR3 consists of 14 residues. Germline CDR1 MNHEY, CDR2 SVGAGI. Between the trimmed V and J ends, which lost 5 bases and 0 bases, there was a span of 11 bases. CDR3: CASSPTLPSYEQYF. For the CDR3, the DNA is TGTGCCAGCAGTCCGACTTTACCCTCCTACGAGCAGTACTTC.

The chain has TRBV9 and TRBJ2-5; 7 nucleotides agree with TRBD2. Trimming cost V 0 bases and J 2 bases; bases outside gene matches: 4. The CDR3 consists of 15 residues. Germline-derived CDR1 and CDR2 are SGDLS and YYNGEE. CDR3: CASSVVGSGQETQYF. Here the CDR3 DNA reads TGTGCCAGCAGCGTAGTCGGTAGCGGGCAAGAGACCCAGTACTTC. The complete variable domain, with remaining parts taken from reference TRBV9 and TRBJ2-5, reads DSGVTQTPKHLITATGQRVTLRCSPRSGDLSVYWYQQSLDQGLQFLIQYYNGEERAKGNILERFSAQQFPDLHSELNLSSLELGDSALYFCASSVVGSGQETQYFGPGTRLLVL.

The chain uses TRBV19 and TRBJ2-7; 10 bases are a match to TRBD2. CDR1 LNHDA and CDR2 SQIVND come from the germline V gene (reference sequence). The CDR3 length is 15 residues. Trimming removed 4 bases from V and 0 bases from J; junction bases left unmatched: 3. The CDR3 is CASSKLAGISYEQYF. CDR3 DNA sequence: TGTGCCAGTAGTAAACTAGCGGGAATCTCCTACGAGCAGTACTTC.

The chain employs TRBV28 and TRBJ2-1; D is unclear. This CDR3 spans 11 amino acids. Trimming took 4 bases from V and 4 from J, leaving 2 bases between them. The germline V gene has CDR1 MDHEN and CDR2 SYDVKM. The CDR3 is CASSYYNEQFF. CDR3 sequence (DNA): TGTGCCAGCAGTTATTACAATGAGCAGTTCTTC.